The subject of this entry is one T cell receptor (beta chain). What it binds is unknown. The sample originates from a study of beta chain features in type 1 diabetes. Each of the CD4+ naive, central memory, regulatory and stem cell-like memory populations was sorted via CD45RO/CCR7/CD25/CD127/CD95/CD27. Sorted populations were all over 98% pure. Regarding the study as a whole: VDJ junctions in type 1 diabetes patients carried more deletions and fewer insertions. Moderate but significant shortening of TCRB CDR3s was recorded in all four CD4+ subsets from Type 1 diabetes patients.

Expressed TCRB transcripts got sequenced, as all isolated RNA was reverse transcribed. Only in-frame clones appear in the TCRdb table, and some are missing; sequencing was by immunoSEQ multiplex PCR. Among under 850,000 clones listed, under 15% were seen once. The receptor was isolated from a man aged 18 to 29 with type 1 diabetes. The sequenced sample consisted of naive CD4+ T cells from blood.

CDR3 in amino acids: CASSLAPTSVETQYF. The CDR3 DNA reads TGCGCCAGCAGCTTGGCCCCTACTAGCGTGGAGACCCAGTACTTC. The V gene is TRBV5-1, the J gene TRBJ2-5; 7 bases match TRBD2. The CDR3 extends over 15 amino acids. V shed 0 bases and J 5 bases; nucleotides not matched to a gene: 7. CDR1 is SGHRS and CDR2 is YFSETQ in the germline V gene.